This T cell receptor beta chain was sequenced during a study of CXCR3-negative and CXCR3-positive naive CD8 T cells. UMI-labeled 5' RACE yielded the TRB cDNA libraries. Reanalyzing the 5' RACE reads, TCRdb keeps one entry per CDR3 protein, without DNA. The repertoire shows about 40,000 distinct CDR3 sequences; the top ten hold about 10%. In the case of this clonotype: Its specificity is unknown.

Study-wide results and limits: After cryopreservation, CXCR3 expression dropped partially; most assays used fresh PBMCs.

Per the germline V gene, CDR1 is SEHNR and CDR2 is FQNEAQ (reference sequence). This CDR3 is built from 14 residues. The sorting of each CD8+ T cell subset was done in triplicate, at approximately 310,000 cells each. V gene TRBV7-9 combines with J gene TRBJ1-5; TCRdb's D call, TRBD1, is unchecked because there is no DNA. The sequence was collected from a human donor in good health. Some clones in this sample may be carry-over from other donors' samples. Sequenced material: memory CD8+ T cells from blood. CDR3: CASSFEGSVQPQHF.